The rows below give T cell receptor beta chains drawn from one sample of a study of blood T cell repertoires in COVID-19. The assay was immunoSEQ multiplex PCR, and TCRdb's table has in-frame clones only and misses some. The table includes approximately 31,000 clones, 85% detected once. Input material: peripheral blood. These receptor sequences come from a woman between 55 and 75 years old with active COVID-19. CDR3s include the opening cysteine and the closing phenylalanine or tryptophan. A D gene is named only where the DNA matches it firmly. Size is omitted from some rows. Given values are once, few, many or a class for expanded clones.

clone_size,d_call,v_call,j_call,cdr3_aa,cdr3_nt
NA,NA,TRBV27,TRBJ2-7,CASSVVSGYEQYF,TGTGCCAGCAGTGTTGTTAGTGGCTACGAGCAGTACTTC
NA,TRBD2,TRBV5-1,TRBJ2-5,CASSTAGGQETQYF,TGCGCCAGCAGCACTGCGGGGGGGCAGGAGACCCAGTACTTC
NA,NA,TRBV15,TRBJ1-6,CATSRDSAPLHF,TGTGCCACCAGCAGAGATTCAGCACCCCTCCACTTT
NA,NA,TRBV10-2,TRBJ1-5,CAIRPRFRTVGNQPQHF,TGCGCCATCCGCCCCCGATTCAGGACAGTTGGCAATCAGCCCCAGCATTTT
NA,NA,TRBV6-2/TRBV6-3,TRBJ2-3,CASSYSRVALRNTDTQYF,TGTGCCAGCAGTTACTCGAGGGTAGCCCTACGTAACACAGATACGCAGTATTTT
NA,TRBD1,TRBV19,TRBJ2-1,CASSLPGQGYNEQFF,TGTGCCAGTAGCCTACCGGGACAGGGGTACAATGAGCAGTTCTTC
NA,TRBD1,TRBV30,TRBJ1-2,CAWSGTGEHYGYTF,TGTGCCTGGAGTGGGACAGGGGAACACTATGGCTACACCTTC
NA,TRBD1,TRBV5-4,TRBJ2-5,CASSSGGQGGETQYF,TGTGCCAGCAGCTCGGGGGGACAGGGAGGGGAGACCCAGTACTTC
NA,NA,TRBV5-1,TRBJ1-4,CASSFDPVGSLEKLFF,TGCGCCAGCAGCTTTGATCCGGTCGGGAGTCTTGAAAAACTGTTTTTT
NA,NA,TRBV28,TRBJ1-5,CASSLEDFSNQPQHF,TGTGCCAGCAGTTTAGAGGATTTTAGCAATCAGCCCCAGCATTTT
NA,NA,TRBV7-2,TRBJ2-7,CASSLGIQGGEQYF,TGTGCCAGCAGCTTAGGAATACAGGGCGGAGAGCAGTACTTC
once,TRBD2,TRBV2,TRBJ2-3,CASSAALAGTDTQYF,TGTGCCAGCAGTGCCGCGCTAGCGGGGACAGATACGCAGTATTTT
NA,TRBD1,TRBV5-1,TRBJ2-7,CASSLGTTGGVPYEQYF,TGCGCCAGCAGCTTGGGTACAACAGGGGGAGTTCCCTACGAGCAGTACTTC
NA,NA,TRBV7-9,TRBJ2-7,CASVKGVALDEQYF,TGTGCCAGCGTTAAGGGGGTAGCCCTCGACGAGCAGTACTTC
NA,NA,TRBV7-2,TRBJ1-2,CASSRPRGELNYGYTF,TGTGCCAGCAGCCGGCCCAGGGGAGAGCTTAACTATGGCTACACCTTC
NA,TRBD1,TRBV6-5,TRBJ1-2,CASSYDRAPYGYTF,TGTGCCAGCAGTTACGACAGGGCCCCTTATGGCTACACCTTC
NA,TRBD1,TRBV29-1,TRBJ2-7,CSGQTGWEQYF,TGCAGCGGACAGACAGGGTGGGAGCAGTACTTC
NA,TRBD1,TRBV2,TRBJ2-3,CASSTDRDGTDTQYF,TGTGCCAGCAGCACGGACAGGGACGGCACAGATACGCAGTATTTT
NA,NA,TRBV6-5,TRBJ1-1,CASRGSGTEAFF,TGTGCCAGCAGGGGGTCGGGAACTGAAGCTTTCTTT
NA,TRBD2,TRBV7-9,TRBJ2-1,CASSLGASGGRAYNEQFF,TGTGCCAGCAGCTTAGGAGCTAGCGGGGGCCGAGCGTACAATGAGCAGTTCTTC
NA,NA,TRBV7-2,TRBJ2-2,CASSLAPRRVVGELFF,TGTGCCAGCAGCTTAGCCCCGCGGAGGGTTGTCGGGGAGCTGTTTTTT
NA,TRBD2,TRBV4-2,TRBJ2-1,CASSRTLLAGAGSSYNEQFF,TGTGCCAGCAGCCGCACCTTACTAGCGGGGGCAGGGAGCTCCTACAATGAGCAGTTCTTC
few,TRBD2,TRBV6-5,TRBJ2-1,CASRERGGLSNEQFF,TGTGCCAGCAGAGAGCGGGGGGGCCTTTCTAATGAGCAGTTCTTC
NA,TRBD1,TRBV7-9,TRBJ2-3,CASTGTGSTDTQYF,TGTGCCAGCACCGGGACAGGGAGCACAGATACGCAGTATTTT
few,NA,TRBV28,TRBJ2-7,CASSLDWSSYEQYF,TGTGCCAGCAGTTTGGACTGGAGCTCCTACGAGCAGTACTTC
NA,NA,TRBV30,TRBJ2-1,CAWSKGLANEQFF,TGTGCCTGGAGTAAGGGTCTAGCCAATGAGCAGTTCTTC
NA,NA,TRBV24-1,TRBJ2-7,CATSDSVLTYEQYF,TGTGCCACCAGTGACTCCGTCTTAACCTACGAGCAGTACTTC
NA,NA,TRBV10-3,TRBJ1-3,CAIRTGSGNTIYF,TGTGCCATCAGAACAGGCTCTGGAAACACCATATATTTT
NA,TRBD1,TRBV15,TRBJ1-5,CATSRPGQGNQPQHF,TGTGCCACCAGCAGGCCGGGACAGGGGAATCAGCCCCAGCATTTT
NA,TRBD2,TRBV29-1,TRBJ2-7,CSVRQASGTSGGEQYF,TGCAGCGTTCGACAGGCCTCCGGGACTAGCGGCGGCGAGCAGTACTTC
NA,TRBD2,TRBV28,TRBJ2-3,CASSPANSLAGYTDTQYF,TGTGCCAGCAGTCCGGCCAACTCACTAGCGGGGTACACAGATACGCAGTATTTT
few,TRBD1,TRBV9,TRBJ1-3,CASSESSGQGPSGNTIYF,TGTGCCAGCAGCGAGAGCAGCGGACAGGGGCCCTCTGGAAACACCATATATTTT
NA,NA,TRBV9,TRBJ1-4,CASSVGGATNEKLFF,TGTGCCAGCAGCGTAGGTGGAGCAACTAATGAAAAACTGTTTTTT
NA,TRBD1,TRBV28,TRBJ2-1,CASSLGRQGANEQFF,TGTGCCAGCAGTTTAGGACGACAGGGTGCAAATGAGCAGTTCTTC
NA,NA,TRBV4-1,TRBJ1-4,CASSHLTGRNEKLFF,TGCGCCAGCAGCCACCTCACAGGGCGTAATGAAAAACTGTTTTTT
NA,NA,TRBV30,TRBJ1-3,CAWSVGLSSIDTIYF,TGTGCCTGGAGTGTCGGTTTAAGTAGCATCGACACCATATATTTT
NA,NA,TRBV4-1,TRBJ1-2,CASSPKNSVYGYTF,TGCGCCAGCAGCCCAAAAAATAGCGTCTATGGCTACACCTTC
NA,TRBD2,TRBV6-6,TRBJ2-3,CASSSGGGGPTDTQYF,TGTGCCAGCAGTTCAGGCGGGGGGGGCCCCACAGATACGCAGTATTTT
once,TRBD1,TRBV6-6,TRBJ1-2,CASSTPGQGSYGYTF,TGTGCCAGCAGTACCCCCGGACAGGGTTCCTATGGCTACACCTTC
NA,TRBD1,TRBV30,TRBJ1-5,CASQGNNQPQHF,TGTGCCTCACAGGGGAACAATCAGCCCCAGCATTTT
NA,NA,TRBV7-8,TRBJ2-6,CASSLRAGGANVLTF,TGTGCCAGCAGCTTAAGGGCGGGTGGGGCCAACGTCCTGACTTTC
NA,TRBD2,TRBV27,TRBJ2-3,CASSSPGLAGGSRYRTDTQYF,TGTGCCAGCAGTTCACCGGGACTAGCGGGGGGGAGTCGGTATAGGACAGATACGCAGTATTTT
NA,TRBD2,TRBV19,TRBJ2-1,CASSIGTSGSNEQFF,TGTGCCAGTAGTATAGGGACTAGCGGGAGCAATGAGCAGTTCTTC
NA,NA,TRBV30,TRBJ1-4,CAWSTRTRSNEKLFF,TGTGCCTGGAGTACGCGGACAAGGAGCAATGAAAAACTGTTTTTT
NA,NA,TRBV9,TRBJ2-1,CASSDLLARTYNEQFF,TGTGCCAGCAGCGACCTACTAGCCCGGACCTACAATGAGCAGTTCTTC
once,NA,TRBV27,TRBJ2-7,CASSLGGDSEQYF,TGTGCCAGCAGTTTAGGAGGGGACTCCGAGCAGTACTTC
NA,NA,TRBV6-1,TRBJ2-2,CASSEARGYTGELFF,TGTGCCAGCAGTGAAGCTAGGGGGTACACCGGGGAGCTGTTTTTT
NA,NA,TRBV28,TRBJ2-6,CASSLSGVISGANVLTF,TGTGCCAGCAGTTTATCCGGGGTCATCTCTGGGGCCAACGTCCTGACTTTC